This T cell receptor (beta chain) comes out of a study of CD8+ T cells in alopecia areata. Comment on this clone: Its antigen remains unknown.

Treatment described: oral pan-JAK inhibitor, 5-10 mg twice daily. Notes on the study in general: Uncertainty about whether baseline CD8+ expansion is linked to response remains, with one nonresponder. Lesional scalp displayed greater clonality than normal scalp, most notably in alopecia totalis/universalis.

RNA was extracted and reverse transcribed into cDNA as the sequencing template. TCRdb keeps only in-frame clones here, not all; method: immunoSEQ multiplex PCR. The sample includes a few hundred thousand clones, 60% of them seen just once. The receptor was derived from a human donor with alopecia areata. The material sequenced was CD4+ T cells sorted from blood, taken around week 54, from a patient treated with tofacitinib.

CDR3 DNA sequence: TGTGCCAGCGGCTGGCTAGGGACAGGTTCGTACGAGCAGTACTTC. Its protein product is CASGWLGTGSYEQYF. The rearrangement links TRBV2 to TRBJ2-7; TRBD1 agrees at 8 bases. The CDR3 has 15 residues. J lost 4 bases, V lost 8 bases, and 13 bases had no gene match. The germline gives CDR1 SNHLY, CDR2 FYNNEI.